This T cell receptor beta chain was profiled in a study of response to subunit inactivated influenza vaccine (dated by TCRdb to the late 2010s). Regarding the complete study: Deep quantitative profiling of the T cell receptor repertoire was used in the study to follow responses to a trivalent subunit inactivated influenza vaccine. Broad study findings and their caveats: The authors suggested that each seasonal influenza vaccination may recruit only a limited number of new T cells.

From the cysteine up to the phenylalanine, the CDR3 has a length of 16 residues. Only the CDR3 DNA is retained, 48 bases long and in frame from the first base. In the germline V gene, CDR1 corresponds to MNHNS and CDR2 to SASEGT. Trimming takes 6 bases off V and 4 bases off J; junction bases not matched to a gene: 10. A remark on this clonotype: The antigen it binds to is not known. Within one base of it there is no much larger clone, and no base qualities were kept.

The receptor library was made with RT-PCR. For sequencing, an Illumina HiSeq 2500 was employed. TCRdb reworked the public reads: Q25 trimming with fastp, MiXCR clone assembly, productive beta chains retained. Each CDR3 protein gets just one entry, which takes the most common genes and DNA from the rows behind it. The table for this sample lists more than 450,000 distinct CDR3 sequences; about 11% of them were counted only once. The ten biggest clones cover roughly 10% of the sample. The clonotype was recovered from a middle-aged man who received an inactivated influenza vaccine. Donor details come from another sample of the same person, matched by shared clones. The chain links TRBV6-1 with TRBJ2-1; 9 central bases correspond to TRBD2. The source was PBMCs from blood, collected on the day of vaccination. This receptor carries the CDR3 CASRNGAGGFYNEQFF. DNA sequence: TGTGCCAGCAGAAACGGAGCGGGAGGTTTTTACAATGAGCAGTTCTTC.